The entry below gives a single T cell receptor beta chain sequence along with its context. The target antigen is unknown. While unrecorded immune exposures were likely, the donors were nominally healthy when sampled. This sample was taken from a study of cytomegalovirus exposure and HLA in healthy donors. Study-wide findings and caveats: As was reported, the classifier diagnosed cytomegalovirus status with high specificity and sensitivity.

Primers included in the PCR were 60 Vbeta and 13 Jbeta primers. Using immunoSEQ multiplex PCR, the repertoire was profiled, and TCRdb retains in-frame clones only, with some absent. This table lists 95,000 to 150,000 clones. Sample: PBMCs. The receptor was derived from a man between 18 and 35 years old in good health and CMV-seronegative.

CDR3: CASSFGDRGRATEAFF. In nucleotides, the CDR3 is TGTGCCAGCAGCTTCGGGGACAGGGGGCGTGCCACTGAAGCTTTCTTT. This chain joins TRBV7-9 and TRBJ1-1, with TRBD1 matching 12 bases. After removal of 3 bases from V and 4 bases from J, the junction contained 6 bases not matched to a gene. The CDR3 loop spans 16 amino acids. Germline CDR1 and CDR2: SEHNR and FQNEAQ (reference sequence). The full variable domain, its missing parts supplied by reference TRBV7-9 and TRBJ1-1, is DTGVSQNPRHKITKRGQNVTFRCDPISEHNRLYWYRQTLGQGPEFLTYFQNEAQLEKSRLLSDRFSAERPKGSFSTLEIQRTEQGDSAMYLCASSFGDRGRATEAFFGQGTRLTVV.